This T cell receptor (beta chain) was sequenced during a study of blood T cell repertoires in COVID-19. Study overall: The cDNA or gDNA used as material had been derived from T cells, B-cell-depleted T cells, or PBMCs.

The authors' processing: How many nucleated cells were present was estimated from reference gene primer amplification. Produced via immunoSEQ multiplex PCR; TCRdb's table is partial and in-frame only. V and J calls and clone size are copied from that table; D and trimming were computed from the DNA. Of tens of thousands of clones listed, 68% are singletons. The CDR3 is 13 amino acids. Germline values: CDR1 MNHEY, CDR2 SVGEGT. V was clipped by 7 bases and J by 4 bases; unmatched bases: 6. The sample taken for sequencing was peripheral blood. The genes are TRBV6-2 or TRBV6-3 and TRBJ1-1, with 7 bases that match TRBD1. The receptor comes from a woman in her 70s with acute or convalescent COVID-19. The CDR3 nucleotides are TGTGCCAGCACTTATCAGGGGGTCACTGAAGCTTTCTTT. Residues: CASTYQGVTEAFF.